These 9 T cell receptor beta chains were sequenced from one sample in a study of shared clonotypes between healthy human individuals. The table came from immunoSEQ multiplex PCR; TCRdb's copy has only in-frame clones and leaves some out. This sample has roughly 1,000,000 clones, with around 82% found just once. Sequenced sample: memory CD4+ T cells from PBMCs. Sample subset: CD45RA-negative fraction. Every receptor here comes from a young man in good health. Some clones in this sample may be carry-over from other donors' samples.

The rearrangement joins TRBV5-1 to TRBJ2-2; a possible D gene is TRBD2 (6 bases). In germline, CDR1 is SGHRS, CDR2 YFSETQ. The CDR3 covers 16 residues. V lost 6 bases, J lost 5 bases, and 20 bases lay in between. DNA for the CDR3: TGCGCCAGCAACGATGGGGTTGCGGAGGGGACCGGGGAGCTGTTTTTT. Its protein product is CASNDGVAEGTGELFF. The full variable domain, in which reference TRBV5-1 and TRBJ2-2 provide the parts outside the CDR3, is KAGVTQTPRYLIKTRGQQVTLSCSPISGHRSVSWYQQTPGQGLQFLFEYFSETQRNKGNFPGRFSGRQFSNSRSEMNVSTLELGDSALYLCASNDGVAEGTGELFFGEGSRLTVL.

The gene calls are TRBV2 and TRBJ2-5, with D unclear. Trimming removed 4 bases at V and 2 bases at J, with 11 bases between. Germline CDR1 reads SNHLY; CDR2 reads FYNNEI. CDR3 length: 14 residues. CDR3 region: CASSAVQKQETQYF. Written as DNA, the CDR3 is TGTGCCAGCAGTGCGGTCCAGAAACAAGAGACCCAGTACTTC.

The CDR3 nucleotides are TGTGCCAGTAGTTGGGGCAGCAAATCACAAAGTCGGGCCAACGTCCTGACTTTC. Its protein product is CASSWGSKSQSRANVLTF. The chain employs TRBV19 and TRBJ2-6; TRBD1 is a possible D gene (5 bases). This CDR3 region has 18 residues. V lost 5 bases and J lost 5, with 22 bases in between. Germline assignment: CDR1 LNHDA and CDR2 SQIVND (reference sequence).

The V gene is TRBV5-1, the J gene TRBJ2-7; 9 bases agree with TRBD1. CDR3 size: 14 residues. CDR1 is SGHRS and CDR2 is YFSETQ in the germline V gene. V gave up 5 bases and J gave up 4 bases; unmatched junction bases: 7. The CDR3 sequence is CASRNRGQGYEQYF. The CDR3 DNA is TGCGCCAGCAGGAACAGGGGGCAAGGATACGAGCAGTACTTC. Full variable domain (remainder filled in from reference TRBV5-1 and TRBJ2-7): KAGVTQTPRYLIKTRGQQVTLSCSPISGHRSVSWYQQTPGQGLQFLFEYFSETQRNKGNFPGRFSGRQFSNSRSEMNVSTLELGDSALYLCASRNRGQGYEQYFGPGTRLTVT.

The chain links TRBV11-3 to TRBJ1-1, with 8 bases that match TRBD1. Trimming cost V 5 bases and J 7 bases; bases outside gene matches: 3. Germline V CDR1 and CDR2: SGHNT, YENEEA. CDR3 length: 12 amino acids. The CDR3 bases are TGTGCCAGCAGCCACGGGACAGGTGAAGCTTTCTTT. It is translated as CASSHGTGEAFF.

The V gene is TRBV15, the J gene TRBJ2-7, with D possibly TRBD2 on 6 matching bases. Looked up from germline, CDR1 is LNHNV and CDR2 is YYDKDF (reference sequence). The CDR3 is 16 residues long. Trimming removed 6 bases at V and 2 bases at J, with 20 bases between. CDR3 residues: CATRDIGTSWAYEQYF. As DNA, the CDR3 is TGTGCCACCAGAGATATCGGGACTTCGTGGGCCTACGAGCAGTACTTC.

V and J are TRBV7-3 and TRBJ2-7; D is perhaps TRBD2 (6 bases). Germline-derived CDR1 and CDR2 are SGHTA and FQGTGA. The ends were cut back, 2 bases at V and 7 bases at J, with 12 bases in the middle. The CDR3 covers 13 residues. Here the CDR3 DNA reads TGTGCCAGCAGCTTACCTAGCGTGTGTGAGCAGTACTTC. Protein: CASSLPSVCEQYF. The full variable domain, completed using reference TRBV7-3 and TRBJ2-7, is GAGVSQTPSNKVTEKGKYVELRCDPISGHTALYWYRQSLGQGPEFLIYFQGTGAADDSGLPNDRFFAVRPEGSVSTLKIQRTERGDSAVYLCASSLPSVCEQYFGPGTRLTVT.

This clone has only one observation. The genes are TRBV5-4 and TRBJ1-1; 11 bases agree with TRBD1. The CDR3 runs to 15 residues. The V segment lost 4 bases and the J segment 4 bases; nucleotides outside the gene matches: 6. CDR1 is SGHNT, CDR2 YYREEE, per germline (reference sequence). CDR3 sequence: CASSESGTGGTEAFF. The CDR3 region has the DNA TGTGCCAGCAGCGAATCCGGGACAGGGGGCACTGAAGCTTTCTTT.

The V call is TRBV7-2, the J call TRBJ1-2; D not resolved. CDR3 length: 14 amino acids. Germline CDR1 and CDR2: SGHTA and FQGNSA. Between the trimmed V and J ends, which lost 0 bases and 1 base, there was a span of 6 bases. CDR3 sequence: CASSLALSNYGYTF. The CDR3, as DNA: TGTGCCAGCAGCTTAGCCCTAAGTAACTATGGCTACACCTTC.